The clone carrying this T cell receptor beta chain was seen only a few times. The data were obtained in a study of blood T cell repertoires in COVID-19. The wider study: The analysed material was cDNA or gDNA that came from T cells, B-cell-depleted T cells, or PBMCs.

Profiling relied on immunoSEQ multiplex PCR, and the TCRdb table lists in-frame clones only, not all of them. This table has 25,000 to 30,000 clones, about 83% appearing once. The specimen sequenced was peripheral blood. This receptor was obtained from a human donor in a cohort sampled during active COVID-19.

Here the CDR3 DNA reads TGTGCCAGCAGATTGACAGGGGGCAGTGAGCAGTTCTTC. Translated: CASRLTGGSEQFF. The chain recombines TRBV27 with TRBJ2-1; 10 bases agree with TRBD1. V shed 6 bases and J 9 bases; nucleotides not matched to a gene: 5. Germline V gene sequence: CDR1 MNHEY, CDR2 SMNVEV (reference sequence). The CDR3 covers 13 residues.